This record looks at one TCR beta chain sequence and its context. This sample stems from a study of radiotherapy plus CTLA-4 blockade in lung cancer. Study information: The study recorded objective responses in roughly a sixth of patients and disease control in roughly 34%.

Patients in the study, people with chemo-refractory metastatic non-small-cell lung cancer, received focal radiation plus ipilimumab CTLA-4 blockade. Some clones are missing from TCRdb's copy, which holds only in-frame ones; the method was immunoSEQ multiplex PCR. The table records 95,000 to 150,000 clones, around 90% of them present only once. The specimen comprised peripheral blood, sampled from a patient treated with radiotherapy plus ipilimumab. The receptor was isolated from a human donor with non-small cell lung cancer that progressed on radiotherapy plus ipilimumab.

CDR3 sequence (DNA): TGTGCCAGTAGTATAGCTTACACCGGGGAGCTGTTTTTT. Its protein product is CASSIAYTGELFF. The J gene is TRBJ2-2, the V gene TRBV19; D gene ambiguous. Trimming took 1 base from V and 3 from J, leaving 3 bases between them. Germline V gene lookup returns CDR1 LNHDA and CDR2 SQIVND (reference sequence). The CDR3 sequence is 13 residues long. The full variable domain, in which reference TRBV19 and TRBJ2-2 provide the parts outside the CDR3, is DGGITQSPKYLFRKEGQNVTLSCEQNLNHDAMYWYRQDPGQGLRLIYYSQIVNDFQKGDIAEGYSVSREKKESFPLTVTSAQKNPTAFYLCASSIAYTGELFFGEGSRLTVL.